The 15 T cell receptor beta chains presented below share a single source sample, sequenced in a study of cytomegalovirus exposure and HLA in healthy donors. In the PCR, 60 Vbeta and 13 Jbeta primers were used. Profiling relied on immunoSEQ multiplex PCR, and the TCRdb table lists in-frame clones only, not all of them. The repertoire holds some 150,000 clones, approximately 90% seen once, with roughly 5.2% in the top ten. Sequencing input: PBMCs. These receptor sequences come from a woman younger than 45 in good health and CMV-seronegative.

This clone was detected only once. The chain is built from TRBV4-1 and TRBJ2-1; 7 bases are a match to TRBD1. Germline V gene lookup returns CDR1 MGHRA and CDR2 YSYEKL. The CDR3 sequence is 16 residues long. J gave up 2 bases and V 1 base, and 5 bases lay outside the gene matches. The chain's CDR3 is CASSQVETGPYNEQFF. The DNA of the CDR3 is TGCGCCAGCAGCCAAGTCGAGACAGGGCCCTACAATGAGCAGTTCTTC.

This chain joins TRBV7-9 and TRBJ2-3; 8 bases agree with TRBD2. This CDR3 has 16 residues. Germline V gene data show CDR1 as SEHNR and CDR2 as FQNEAQ (reference sequence). V shed 3 bases and J 2 bases; nucleotides not matched to a gene: 7. This CDR3 is CASSLRAGDPTDTQYF. CDR3 coding DNA: TGTGCCAGCAGCTTGAGAGCGGGGGACCCCACAGATACGCAGTATTTT.

This rearrangement joins TRBV10-3 to TRBJ2-7, with D maybe TRBD1 (5 bases). The CDR3 consists of 15 residues. The V gene lost 3 bases and the J gene lost 2 bases, with 14 bases spanning the gap. Germline lookup yields CDR1 ENHRY and CDR2 SYGVKD. The DNA for the CDR3 is TGTGCCATCAGTGACGCAGTTCAGGGCCCCTACGAGCAGTACTTC. Translated, it gives CAISDAVQGPYEQYF.

The rearrangement links TRBV6-1 to TRBJ2-7; TRBD1 matches at 9 bases. The CDR3 sequence is 15 residues long. CDR1 MNHNS and CDR2 SASEGT come from the germline V gene. Trimming took 6 bases from V and 4 from J; bases not matched to a gene: 10. CDR3 coding DNA: TGTGCCAGCAGATACAGGGGACAGGGTGGGTACGAGCAGTACTTC. Amino acid sequence: CASRYRGQGGYEQYF.

The chain links TRBV12-1 to TRBJ2-3; TRBD2 is taken as the D call from the table, unchecked against the DNA. TRBV12-1 is noted as a pseudogene. CDR3 length: 17 residues. In nucleotides, the CDR3 is TGTGCCAGCATCTTGGTGGCGGGGGGACGACCCACAGATACGCAGTATTTT. Protein product: CASILVAGGRPTDTQYF.

CDR3 coding DNA: TGTGCCAGCAGCTTTTTCGGCACAGATACGCAGTATTTT. Encoded protein: CASSFFGTDTQYF. J is TRBJ2-3 and V is TRBV5-4; D not certain. Germline V gene lookup returns CDR1 SGHNT and CDR2 YYREEE (reference sequence). Trimming took 2 bases from V and 1 from J, leaving 5 bases between them. This CDR3 has 13 amino acids.

This clone was picked up one time. This sequence joins TRBV28 and TRBJ1-3; D gene unclear. CDR1 is MDHEN, CDR2 SYDVKM, per germline. V lost 5 bases and J 5 bases, leaving 16 bases between the germline ends. The CDR3 spans 15 residues. This CDR3 reads CASSIREKWRNTIYF. CDR3 in DNA: TGTGCCAGCAGTATCCGGGAGAAATGGAGAAACACCATATATTTT.

This rearrangement joins TRBV4-1 to TRBJ2-2; D is ambiguous. Germline lookup yields CDR1 MGHRA and CDR2 YSYEKL. Trimming shortened V by 6 bases and J by 1 base, and 9 bases separated the two germline ends. This CDR3 has 14 amino acids. In DNA, the CDR3 is TGCGCCAGCAGAAATCCGGGGAACACCGGGGAGCTGTTTTTT. Translated, it gives CASRNPGNTGELFF.

In this sample, this clone turned up a few times. The V call is TRBV4-1, the J call TRBJ2-3, with 7 bases that match TRBD2. The CDR3 has 15 amino acids. With 7 bases clipped from V and 6 bases from J, the junction kept 13 bases outside the gene matches. The germline CDR1 and CDR2 sequences are MGHRA and YSYEKL. As DNA, the CDR3 is TGCGCCAGCAAAAATCGGGCGGGAGTAAGGGATACGCAGTATTTT. Translating it yields CASKNRAGVRDTQYF.

The V call is TRBV2, the J call TRBJ1-2; 9 bases agree with TRBD1. The J segment lost 5 bases and the V segment lost 6 bases, leaving 7 bases of the junction unmatched. CDR3 length: 14 residues. The germline V gene encodes CDR1 SNHLY and CDR2 FYNNEI. The CDR3 region has the DNA TGTGCCAGCAGCGAACAGGGGGCGCGGTATGGCTACACCTTC. The encoded protein is CASSEQGARYGYTF.

This clone has only one observation. This sequence joins TRBV10-1 and TRBJ2-5; possibly TRBD2 for D (5 bases). Germline V gene sequence: CDR1 WNHNN, CDR2 SYGVQD (reference sequence). Trimming removed 0 bases from V and 5 bases from J, with 19 bases in between. The CDR3 spans 17 residues. The CDR3 nucleotides read TGCGCCAGCAGTGAGTCGGAACAAGGTCGGGGTTTGGAGACCCAGTACTTC. Protein sequence: CASSESEQGRGLETQYF.

V gene TRBV15 combines with J gene TRBJ2-3; D not certain. Germline lookup yields CDR1 LNHNV and CDR2 YYDKDF (reference sequence). V lost 1 base and J 6 bases, leaving 8 bases between the germline ends. The length of the CDR3 is 13 residues. CDR3 bases: TGTGCCACCAGCAGAGTTCCCGGGGATACGCAGTATTTT. Translated, it gives CATSRVPGDTQYF.

The J gene is TRBJ1-2, the V gene TRBV7-8; TRBD1 aligns across 10 bases. Looked up from germline, CDR1 is SGHVS and CDR2 is FQNEAQ. The CDR3 contains 15 residues. Unmatched junction bases numbered 4, after V lost 3 bases and J lost 3 bases. The CDR3 spells CASSFRQGADYGYTF. In DNA, the CDR3 is TGTGCCAGCAGCTTTAGACAGGGGGCGGACTATGGCTACACCTTC.

Notes on this clone: Additional DNA sequences in this sample encode the identical CDR3. The J gene is TRBJ1-1, the V gene TRBV27; D unresolved. CDR1 is MNHEY, CDR2 SMNVEV, per germline (reference sequence). The CDR3 length is 16 residues. V was shortened by 6 bases and J by 0 bases, with 17 bases between the two germline ends. The chain's CDR3 is CASRSINYYMNTEAFF. In DNA form, the CDR3 reads TGTGCCAGCAGGTCCATCAACTACTACATGAACACTGAAGCTTTCTTT.

The chain is built from TRBV21-1 and TRBJ1-5. TRBV21-1 is given as a pseudogene. CDR3 size: 15 residues. The CDR3 protein is CASSLFTSNNQPQHF. CDR3 coding DNA: TGTGCCAGCAGCCTCTTTACTTCCAACAATCAGCCCCAGCATTTT.